This T cell receptor (beta chain) originates from a study of OX40 agonist ivuxolimab in advanced cancers. The CDR3 runs 17 residues. Per germline, CDR1 SGHAT and CDR2 FQNNGV. V was pared by 1 base and J by 2 bases, with 8 bases of the junction left unmatched. Method: immunoSEQ multiplex PCR; TCRdb's copy keeps in-frame clones and lacks some. The sample holds roughly 26,000 clones; more than 70% are singletons and the top ten take more than 11%. The sequencing used CD4+ or CD8+ T cells sorted from blood, collected in a trial of the OX40 agonist ivuxolimab. This chain links TRBV11-2 with TRBJ2-7; 10 bases are shared with TRBD2. This clonotype was sampled from an adult with an advanced solid tumor such as melanoma, head and neck, liver or kidney cancer. The CDR3: CASSLAPPSGSTYEQYF. CDR3 nucleotides: TGTGCCAGCAGCTTAGCCCCACCTAGCGGGAGTACCTACGAGCAGTACTTC.